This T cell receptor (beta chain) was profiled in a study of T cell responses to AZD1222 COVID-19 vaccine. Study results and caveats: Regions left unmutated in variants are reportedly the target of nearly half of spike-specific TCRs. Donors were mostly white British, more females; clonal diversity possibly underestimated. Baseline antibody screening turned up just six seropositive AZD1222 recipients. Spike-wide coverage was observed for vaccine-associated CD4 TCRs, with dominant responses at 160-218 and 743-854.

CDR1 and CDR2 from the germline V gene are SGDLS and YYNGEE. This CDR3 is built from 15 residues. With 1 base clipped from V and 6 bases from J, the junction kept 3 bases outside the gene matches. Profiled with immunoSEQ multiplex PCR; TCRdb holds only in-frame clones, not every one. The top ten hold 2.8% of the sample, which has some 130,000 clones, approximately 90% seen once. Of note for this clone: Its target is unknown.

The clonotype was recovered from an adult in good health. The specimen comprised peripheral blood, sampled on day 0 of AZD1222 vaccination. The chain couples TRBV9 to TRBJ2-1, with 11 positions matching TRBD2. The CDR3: CASSVTSGSRNEQFF. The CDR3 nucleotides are TGTGCCAGCAGCGTAACTAGCGGGAGCCGCAATGAGCAGTTCTTC.